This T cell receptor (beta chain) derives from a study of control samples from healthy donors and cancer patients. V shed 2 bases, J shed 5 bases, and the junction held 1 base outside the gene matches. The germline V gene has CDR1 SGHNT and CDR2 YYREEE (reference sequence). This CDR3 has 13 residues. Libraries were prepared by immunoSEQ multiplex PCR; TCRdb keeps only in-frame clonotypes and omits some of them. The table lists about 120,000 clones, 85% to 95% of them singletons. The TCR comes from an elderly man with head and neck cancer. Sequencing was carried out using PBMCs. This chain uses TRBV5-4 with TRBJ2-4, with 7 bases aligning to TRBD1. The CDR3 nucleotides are TGTGCCAGCAGCTTAAGGGGGCAAAACATTCAGTACTTC. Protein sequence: CASSLRGQNIQYF.